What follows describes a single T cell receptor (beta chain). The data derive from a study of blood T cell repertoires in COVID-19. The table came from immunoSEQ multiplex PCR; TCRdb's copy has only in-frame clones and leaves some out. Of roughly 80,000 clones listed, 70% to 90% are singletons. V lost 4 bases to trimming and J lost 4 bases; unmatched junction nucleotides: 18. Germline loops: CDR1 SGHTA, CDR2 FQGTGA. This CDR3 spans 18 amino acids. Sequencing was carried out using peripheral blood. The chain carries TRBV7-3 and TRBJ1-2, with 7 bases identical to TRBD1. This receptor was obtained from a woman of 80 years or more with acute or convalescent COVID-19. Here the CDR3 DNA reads TGTGCCAGCAGCTCCAGGACAGGCGGATCCACTTCGGGCTATGGCTACACCTTC. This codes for CASSSRTGGSTSGYGYTF. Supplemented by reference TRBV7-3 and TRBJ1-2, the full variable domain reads GAGVSQTPSNKVTEKGKYVELRCDPISGHTALYWYRQSLGQGPEFLIYFQGTGAADDSGLPNDRFFAVRPEGSVSTLKIQRTERGDSAVYLCASSSRTGGSTSGYGYTFGSGTRLTVV.